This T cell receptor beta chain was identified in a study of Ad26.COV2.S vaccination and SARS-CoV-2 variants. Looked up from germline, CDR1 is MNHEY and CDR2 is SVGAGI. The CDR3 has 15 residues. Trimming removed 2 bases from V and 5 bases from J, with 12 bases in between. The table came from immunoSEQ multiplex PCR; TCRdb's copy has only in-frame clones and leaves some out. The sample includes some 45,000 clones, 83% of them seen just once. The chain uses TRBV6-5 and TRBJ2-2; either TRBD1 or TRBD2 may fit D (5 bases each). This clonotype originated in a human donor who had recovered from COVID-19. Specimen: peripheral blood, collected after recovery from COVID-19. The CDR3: CASSYGGLRTGELFF. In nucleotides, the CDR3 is TGTGCCAGCAGTTACGGGGGTTTGAGGACCGGGGAGCTGTTTTTT.